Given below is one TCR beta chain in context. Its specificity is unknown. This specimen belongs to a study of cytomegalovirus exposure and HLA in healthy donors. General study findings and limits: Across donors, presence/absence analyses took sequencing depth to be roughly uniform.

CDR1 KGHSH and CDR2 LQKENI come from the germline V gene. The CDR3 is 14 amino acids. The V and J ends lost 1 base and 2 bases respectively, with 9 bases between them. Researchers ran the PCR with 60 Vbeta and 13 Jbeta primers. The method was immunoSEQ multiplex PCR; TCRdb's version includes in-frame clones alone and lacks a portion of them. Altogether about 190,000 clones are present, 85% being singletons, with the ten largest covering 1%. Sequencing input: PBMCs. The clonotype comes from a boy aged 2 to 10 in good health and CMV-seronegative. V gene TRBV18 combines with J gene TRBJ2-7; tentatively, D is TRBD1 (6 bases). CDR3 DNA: TGTGCCAGCTCACCACTCCAGGGGACCTACGAGCAGTACTTC. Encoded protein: CASSPLQGTYEQYF.